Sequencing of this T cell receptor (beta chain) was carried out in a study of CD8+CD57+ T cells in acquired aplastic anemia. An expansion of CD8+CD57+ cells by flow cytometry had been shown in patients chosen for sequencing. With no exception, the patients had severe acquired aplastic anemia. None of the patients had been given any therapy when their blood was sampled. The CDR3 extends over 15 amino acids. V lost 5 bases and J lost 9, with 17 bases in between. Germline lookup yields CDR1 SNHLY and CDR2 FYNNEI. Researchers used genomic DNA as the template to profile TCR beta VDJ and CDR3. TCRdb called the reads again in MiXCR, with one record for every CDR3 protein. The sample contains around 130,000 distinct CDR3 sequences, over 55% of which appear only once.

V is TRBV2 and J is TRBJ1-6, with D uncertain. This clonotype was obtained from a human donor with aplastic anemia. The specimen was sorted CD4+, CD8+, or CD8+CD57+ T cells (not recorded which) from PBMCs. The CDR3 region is CASSQEANNGSPLHF. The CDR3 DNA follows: TGTGCCAGCAGTCAAGAGGCCAATAATGGTTCACCCCTCCACTTT.